This T cell receptor (beta chain) was documented in a study of response to subunit inactivated influenza vaccine. Study results and limitations: T cells newly recruited by each seasonal influenza vaccination are few, the authors suggested.

V lost 3 bases and J lost 5, with 7 bases in between. The length of the CDR3 is 12 residues. Via MiXCR, TCRdb re-called the RT-PCR reads, giving one row per CDR3 protein. Of about 190,000 distinct CDR3 sequences listed, 14% are singletons. This clonotype was observed at least ten times. Its cognate antigen is unknown. This specimen was CD8+ T cells sorted from PBMCs, taken about 5 days after vaccination. This sequence was found in a man over 45 who received an inactivated influenza vaccine. This chain joins TRBV12-3 or TRBV12-4 and TRBJ2-5, with D unresolved. Here the CDR3 reads CASSLSMETQYF. CDR3 bases: TGTGCCAGCAGTTTGAGTATGGAGACCCAGTACTTC.